The rows below give T cell receptor beta chains drawn from one sample of a study of patients and donors after allogeneic stem cell transplantation. One entry per CDR3 protein results from TCRdb running MiXCR on the RT-PCR reads. The sample yields more than 850,000 distinct CDR3 sequences, more than 15% seen once. Sequencing was carried out using blood, either unsorted or a sorted T cell fraction (not recorded which). The source of these receptors is a human donor who was either an allogeneic HSCT recipient or a stem cell or donor lymphocyte infusion donor (not recorded which). It is not recorded whose cells these are; they may come from a transplant donor. The CDR3 runs from the conserved cysteine through the conserved F or W. D genes are given only for firm matches. Size values are once, few and many counts, or a class for expanded clones, and some rows have none.

CDR3nt	CDR3aa	d_gene	v_gene	j_gene	abundance
TGTGCCAGCAGCTTAGATAGGCTGCGGGTCGCTGGCTACACCTTC	CASSLDRLRVAGYTF	NA	TRBV7-2	TRBJ1-2	NA
TGCGCCAGCAGCTTGCAGTCTCTAGCGGAAGAGACCCAGTACTTC	CASSLQSLAEETQYF	TRBD2	TRBV5-1	TRBJ2-5	many
TGCGGCCGGACTGGGATGAACACTGAAGCTTTCTTT	CGRTGMNTEAFF	NA	TRBV20-1	TRBJ1-1	many
TGTGCCAGCTTAGCCCTGAACACTGAAGCTTTCTTT	CASLALNTEAFF	NA	TRBV18	TRBJ1-1	NA
TGCAGTGCTAGAGATGGCAGGGGGAAAAACATTCAGTACTTC	CSARDGRGKNIQYF	TRBD1	TRBV20-1	TRBJ2-4	few
TGTGCCATCAGTGCGGGACAGCTCACCTACGAGCAGTACTTC	CAISAGQLTYEQYF	TRBD1	TRBV10-3	TRBJ2-7	NA
TGTGCCATCAGGCCACCGGGACAGGGATTCACAGATACGCAGTATTTT	CAIRPPGQGFTDTQYF	TRBD1	TRBV10-3	TRBJ2-3	few
TGTGCCAGCAGGATTGGAGAGACCTATGGCTACACCTTC	CASRIGETYGYTF	NA	TRBV6-6	TRBJ1-2	once
TGTGCCATCAGCCGGGGCTCGAGCTCCTACAATGAGCAGTTCTTC	CAISRGSSSYNEQFF	NA	TRBV10-3	TRBJ2-1	NA
TGTGCCAGCAGCCCCTTAGGGGTAGGGAATTCACCCCTCCACTTT	CASSPLGVGNSPLHF	NA	TRBV6-1	TRBJ1-6	few
TGTGCCATCAGTGAAAGCGGGATAGGAGATGAGCAGTTCTTC	CAISESGIGDEQFF	TRBD2	TRBV10-3	TRBJ2-1	NA
TGTGCCAGCAGCGGATCAGGGTCCGTGAACTATGGCTACACCTTC	CASSGSGSVNYGYTF	NA	TRBV6-4	TRBJ1-2	NA
TGCAGTGCCACTTCCGGGACTAGCGTCTCAGATACGCAGTATTTT	CSATSGTSVSDTQYF	TRBD2	TRBV20-1	TRBJ2-3	few
TGCGCCAGCAGTCCTATATCGGGACACGGCCAGGAAAAACTGTTTTTT	CASSPISGHGQEKLFF	NA	TRBV5-1	TRBJ1-4	NA
TGTGCCAGCAGCTTCCCGGTAGTCCAAGAGACCCAGTACTTC	CASSFPVVQETQYF	NA	TRBV7-9	TRBJ2-5	many
TGCAGCCCCGGAACACCGGGACAGAGTCCACCCCTCCACTTT	CSPGTPGQSPPLHF	TRBD1	TRBV20-1	TRBJ1-6	few
TGTGCCATCAGTGTGTATAAAGGAGGGGGCGATGGCTACACCTTC	CAISVYKGGGDGYTF	TRBD1	TRBV10-3	TRBJ1-2	NA
TGTGCCAGCAGCTTAGATGGGGCGGGAAGCGGCTACACCTTC	CASSLDGAGSGYTF	NA	TRBV7-2	TRBJ1-2	few
TGTGCCAGTAGTATTCCGGGGTCCACCGGGGAGCTGTTTTTT	CASSIPGSTGELFF	NA	TRBV19	TRBJ2-2	few
TGTGCCAGCAGCTTAAGCGGACAGGGGACCTACGAGCAGTACTTC	CASSLSGQGTYEQYF	TRBD1	TRBV7-3	TRBJ2-7	many
TGTGCCAGCAAATACTCTCTTGCTGGAAACACCATATATTTT	CASKYSLAGNTIYF	NA	TRBV6-5	TRBJ1-3	NA
TGTGCCAGCAGCTTAAGGGAAAGGAACACTGAAGCTTTCTTT	CASSLRERNTEAFF	NA	TRBV7-2	TRBJ1-1	few
TGTGCCAGCAGCGCAGACCCCCAGGGGCTTGGCACTGAAGCTTTCTTT	CASSADPQGLGTEAFF	NA	TRBV9	TRBJ1-1	NA
TGCAGTGCTACAAGGGCTAGGCTCAGCTCCTACGAGCAGTACTTC	CSATRARLSSYEQYF	NA	TRBV20-1	TRBJ2-7	few
TGCAGCGTTGTGACAAGGGGGCTGGTGGAGCAGTACTTC	CSVVTRGLVEQYF	TRBD1	TRBV29-1	TRBJ2-7	many
TGTGCCAGCAGTTCCCGAACTTGGACTAGCGGATACGAGCAGTACTTC	CASSSRTWTSGYEQYF	TRBD2	TRBV6-2/TRBV6-3	TRBJ2-7	NA
TGTGCCAGCAGCTTAGCAGCGATCTATGGCTACACCTTC	CASSLAAIYGYTF	NA	TRBV7-9	TRBJ1-2	NA
TGCAGTGTACTGAGGGGTGAGCAGTACTTC	CSVLRGEQYF	NA	TRBV20-1	TRBJ2-7	NA
TGTGCCAGCAGCCAACAGGGGGCCGGGAACACCATATATTTT	CASSQQGAGNTIYF	TRBD1	TRBV4-2	TRBJ1-3	many
TGTGCCACCAGTGATTGGGAGGGAGGGAATGAGCAGTTCTTC	CATSDWEGGNEQFF	TRBD2	TRBV24-1	TRBJ2-1	few
TGTGCCAGCAGTTGGACGGGACTAGCGGTCTCCTACAATGAGCAGTTCTTC	CASSWTGLAVSYNEQFF	TRBD2	TRBV12-3/TRBV12-4	TRBJ2-1	NA
TGTGCCAGCAGCCTCACGATTAACGGCTATACGCAGTATTTT	CASSLTINGYTQYF	NA	TRBV27	TRBJ2-3	few
TGCGCCAGCAGCTTGTCGGCGGCTTTTACGGCAGATACGCAGTATTTT	CASSLSAAFTADTQYF	NA	TRBV5-1	TRBJ2-3	few
TGTGCCAGCAGTGAGAGTTCGGGCAGACCTGGAAACACCATATATTTT	CASSESSGRPGNTIYF	NA	TRBV6-1	TRBJ1-3	once
TGTGCCAGCAGCTCTTTATGGGGGACGGGGGGCCAGAATGAAAAACTGTTTTTT	CASSSLWGTGGQNEKLFF	NA	TRBV6-1	TRBJ1-4	NA
TGTGCCAGCAGTCCCCGGACCAATAGCAATCAGCCCCAGCATTTT	CASSPRTNSNQPQHF	NA	TRBV12-3/TRBV12-4	TRBJ1-5	NA
TGTGCCAGCAGCAGCGCTGGTACGCAGTATTTT	CASSSAGTQYF	NA	TRBV12-3/TRBV12-4	TRBJ2-3	NA
TGTGCCAGCAGCTCCTTCGGGGGGGCAGTTCAAGAGACCCAGTACTTC	CASSSFGGAVQETQYF	TRBD2	TRBV11-2	TRBJ2-5	few